Included here is one TCR beta chain sequence, with context. Its antigen has not been determined. Base quality data are lacking; no much larger clone is found one base away. The CDR3 holds 14 amino acids from the cysteine to the phenylalanine. The entry retains the CDR3 DNA only, 42 bases that are in frame from base 1. CDR1 and CDR2, per the germline V gene, are KGHSH and LQKENI. V sheds 3 bases and J sheds 4 bases, leaving 10 bases between their ends. TCRbeta CDR3 regions were amplified from genomic DNA using the immunoSEQ Assay, a bias-controlled multiplex PCR. The paper's processing steps were these. Within the assay, amplification of reference gene primers was used to estimate how many nucleated cells each sample contained. To quantify the absolute abundance of each unique TCRbeta CDR3 rearrangement, sequence reads were collapsed and filtered. For each sample, productive Simpson clonality was calculated by taking the square root of Simpson's diversity index across productive rearrangements. What TCRdb holds here is the immuneACCESS table cut down to in-frame rearrangements. Part of the clones is not present; checked against another copy, under half of the missing clones reflect an unresolved V gene, and the others are unexplained. D and trimming come from the DNA, and the V and J calls and clone size come from that table. Counted in this sample were about 480,000 clones; around 89% of them appeared once. The ten largest account for approximately 1.8% of the sample.

This entry belongs to a study of blood T cell repertoires in COVID-19 (dated by TCRdb to 2019 to 2021). In the study overall: Samples covering the acute and convalescent phases of COVID-19 were provided by collaborators in the United States, Italy and Spain. The prospective study material was composed of cDNA or gDNA derived from T cells, B-cell-depleted T cells, or PBMCs. Deeply sampled blood TCRbeta repertoires from subjects exposed to, actively infected with, or recovered from COVID-19 were included in the dataset. The repertoires were released in a freely available public database meant as a resource for research on the immune response to SARS-CoV-2. Samples came from the ongoing ImmuneRACE study (first 160 participants) plus 1,254 subjects from 6 global collaborators. Sample metadata almost always included a de-identified subject ID, COVID-19 status, age in years and sex. Where available, HLA class I and class II types were obtained from metadata supplied by the sample provider rather than from assay-based typing. Summary of the overall study and its limitations: The quantity of clinical and demographic metadata differed by source and by participant and was supplied without curation.

In the prospective study, participants were 18 to 89 years old, resided in 24 geographic areas of the United States, and were enrolled through a virtual design. In the prospective study, cohorts were assigned on the basis of participant-reported clinical history obtained from a screening survey and a study questionnaire. For ImmuneRACE Cohort 3, a participant was defined as recovered based on two consecutive negative NP/OP PCR tests, clearance by a healthcare professional, or resolution of symptoms. Each participant in the prospective study had whole blood, serum and a nasopharyngeal or oropharyngeal swab collected by mobile phlebotomists. Participants in the prospective study had the option to provide additional blood draws and questionnaires over an approximately 2-month period. Prospective study blood samples were shipped either frozen or at room temperature before DNA extraction.

The rearranged segments are TRBV18 and TRBJ2-1; tentative D gene TRBD2, with 5 bases matching. The sequence derives from a woman aged 40 to 50 who had recovered from COVID-19. Source material: PBMCs or T cells enriched from blood (not recorded which). The nucleotide sequence reads TGTGCCAGCTCACCCGGACTTTGGTACAATGAGCAGTTCTTC. Translated, it reads CASSPGLWYNEQFF.